What follows are 19 T cell receptor beta chains derived from one specimen sequenced in a study of CD8 T cells in Susac syndrome. Roughly 0.45 to 1 ug RNA was reverse transcribed with random hexamers. In TCRdb, the immunoSEQ multiplex PCR reads were re-called with MiXCR into one record per CDR3 protein. This sample has about 120,000 distinct CDR3 sequences; 85% to 95% occur once, and the top ten carry just over 0.095%. Sequenced material: CD4+ T cells from PBMCs. The receptors originated from a human donor in good health.

This clonotype was counted a single time. The V call is TRBV6-5, the J call TRBJ2-4; D may be TRBD1 (5 bases). V shed 5 bases and J shed 0 bases, with 11 bases lying between them. The CDR3 has 15 residues. Germline CDR1 reads MNHEY; CDR2 reads SVGAGI. For the CDR3, the DNA is TGTGCCAGCAGTCCCTTCCAGGGAGCCAAAAACATTCAGTACTTC. Amino acid sequence: CASSPFQGAKNIQYF.

This clonotype occurred once. This rearrangement joins TRBV5-1 to TRBJ2-7, with 11 bases that match TRBD2. This CDR3 region has 17 residues. In germline, CDR1 is SGHRS, CDR2 YFSETQ. J was trimmed by 2 bases and V by 0 bases; bases with no gene match: 7. The CDR3 region has the DNA TGCGCCAGCAGCTTGGCCAAGACTAGCGGGACTACCTACGAGCAGTACTTC. This gives the protein CASSLAKTSGTTYEQYF.

The J gene is TRBJ1-6, the V gene TRBV4-2; D is uncertain. CDR3 length equals 15 residues. CDR1 and CDR2 from the germline V gene are LGHNA and YNFKEQ. Trimming pared 4 bases from V and 7 bases from J, leaving 14 bases between. CDR3 amino acids: CASSLEWGENSPLHF. In nucleotides, the CDR3 is TGTGCCAGCAGCCTTGAGTGGGGTGAGAATTCACCCCTCCACTTT.

The chain couples TRBV20-1 to TRBJ2-2; 7 nucleotides align to TRBD2. There are 16 residues in the CDR3. V lost 4 bases and J lost 4; bases outside the gene matches: 12. CDR1 and CDR2 from the germline V gene are DFQATT and SNEGSKA (reference sequence). The CDR3 spells CSAKSGAGAGTGELFF. The CDR3 DNA reads as TGCAGTGCTAAAAGTGGGGCGGGAGCGGGCACCGGGGAGCTGTTTTTT.

This chain connects TRBV9 to TRBJ2-2, with TRBD2 matching 10 bases. Germline V gene sequence: CDR1 SGDLS, CDR2 YYNGEE. The CDR3 spans 16 residues. V shed 4 bases, J shed 5 bases, and the junction held 8 bases outside the gene matches. This CDR3 reads CASSPLAGTGTGELFF. CDR3 DNA sequence: TGTGCCAGCAGCCCACTAGCGGGAACGGGAACCGGGGAGCTGTTTTTT.

The chain uses TRBV19 and TRBJ1-2; D perhaps matches TRBD1 (5 bases). Deletions cut 3 bases from V and 7 bases from J, with 15 bases between. The CDR3 extends over 14 amino acids. Germline lookup yields CDR1 LNHDA and CDR2 SQIVND (reference sequence). DNA of the CDR3: TGTGCCAGTAGTATTAAAACAGGTGGCTCTGGCTACACCTTC. It encodes CASSIKTGGSGYTF.

The CDR3 coding sequence is TGCGCCAGCAGCCCCGGGACAGGGAAGGAGCAGTTCTTC. Protein sequence: CASSPGTGKEQFF. V gene TRBV5-1 combines with J gene TRBJ2-1, with 9 bases identical to TRBD1. The CDR3 sequence is 13 residues long. Germline CDR1 SGHRS, CDR2 YFSETQ. V gave up 4 bases and J gave up 10 bases; unmatched junction bases: 6.

J is TRBJ2-2 and V is TRBV20-1; weak D call: TRBD1 (5 bases). Germline CDR1 is DFQATT and CDR2 is SNEGSKA (reference sequence). V was trimmed by 1 base and J by 5 bases, leaving 11 bases between them. CDR3 length: 14 residues. DNA for the CDR3: TGCAGTGCTAGAGGTGGGGCTAGGACCGGGGAGCTGTTTTTT. Protein sequence: CSARGGARTGELFF.

The V gene is TRBV11-2, the J gene TRBJ1-1, with D possibly being TRBD1 (6 bases). Trimming pared 5 bases from V and 0 bases from J, leaving 10 bases between. Germline assignment: CDR1 SGHAT and CDR2 FQNNGV. This CDR3 comprises 14 residues. The CDR3 is CASSPDSMNTEAFF. The CDR3 region has the DNA TGTGCCAGCAGCCCGGACAGCATGAACACTGAAGCTTTCTTT.

The genes are TRBV5-6 and TRBJ2-2, with D hard to call. The V end was cut by 0 bases, the J end by 4 bases, with 4 bases between. Germline V gene lookup returns CDR1 SGHDT and CDR2 YYEEEE. The CDR3 contains 13 residues. The CDR3 nucleotides read TGTGCCAGCAGCTTGGCCGTCACCGGGGAGCTGTTTTTT. It codes for CASSLAVTGELFF.

Written as DNA, the CDR3 is TGTGCCAGCGGGGGCACGCGCGGTGAAAAACTGTTTTTT. This encodes CASGGTRGEKLFF. The J gene is TRBJ1-4, the V gene TRBV2; TRBD1 might be the D (6 bases). CDR3 length equals 13 residues. V dropped 8 bases and J dropped 7 bases, with 14 bases sitting between them. Germline loops: CDR1 SNHLY, CDR2 FYNNEI. Full variable domain (outside the CDR3, taken from reference TRBV2 and TRBJ1-4): EPEVTQTPSHQVTQMGQEVILRCVPISNHLYFYWYRQILGQKVEFLVSFYNNEISEKSEIFDDQFSVERPDGSNFTLKIRSTKLEDSAMYFCASGGTRGEKLFFGSGTQLSVL.

Only one count was recorded for this clonotype. The CDR3 coding sequence is TGTGCCAGCAGTTTAGGCCGGGGCGGGGAGCTGTTTTTT. Protein sequence: CASSLGRGGELFF. The gene calls are TRBV12-3 or TRBV12-4 and TRBJ2-2, with D perhaps matching TRBD2 (5 bases). Trimming removed 1 base at V and 7 bases at J, with 7 bases between. This CDR3 has 13 residues.

In its sample, this clonotype was seen a few times. The chain is built from TRBV27 and TRBJ2-5, with 9 bases that match TRBD1. Unmatched junction bases numbered 1, after V lost 4 bases and J lost 1 base. The CDR3 is 14 residues long. Looked up from germline, CDR1 is MNHEY and CDR2 is SMNVEV (reference sequence). CDR3 DNA sequence: TGTGCCAGCAGTTCACAGGGGGCCCAAGAGACCCAGTACTTC. It yields the protein CASSSQGAQETQYF.

The chain has TRBV12-3 or TRBV12-4 and TRBJ1-6; D not resolved. The ends were cut back, 3 bases at V and 15 bases at J, with 12 bases in the middle. There are 12 residues in the CDR3. CDR3 in amino acids: CASSLVGEHLHF. The CDR3, as DNA: TGTGCCAGCAGTTTGGTCGGGGAGCACCTCCACTTT.

This clonotype showed up just once. V and J are TRBV5-1 and TRBJ2-5; 8 bases fit TRBD1. The J segment lost 2 bases and the V segment lost 4 bases, leaving 7 bases of the junction unmatched. Germline-derived CDR1 and CDR2 are SGHRS and YFSETQ. The CDR3 covers 15 residues. The CDR3 region is CASSTGQGTQETQYF. The CDR3 bases are TGCGCCAGCAGCACAGGACAGGGAACTCAAGAGACCCAGTACTTC. Looking up the rest from reference TRBV5-1 and TRBJ2-5 gives the full variable domain: KAGVTQTPRYLIKTRGQQVTLSCSPISGHRSVSWYQQTPGQGLQFLFEYFSETQRNKGNFPGRFSGRQFSNSRSEMNVSTLELGDSALYLCASSTGQGTQETQYFGPGTRLLVL.

The chain is built from TRBV7-9 and TRBJ2-7; TRBD1 is a possible D gene (6 bases). The V and J ends lost 1 base and 2 bases respectively, with 9 bases between them. There are 14 residues in the CDR3. CDR1 and CDR2 from the germline V gene are SEHNR and FQNEAQ (reference sequence). The CDR3 DNA reads as TGTGCCAGCAGCTTAGTGGGACACACCTACGAGCAGTACTTC. Encoded protein: CASSLVGHTYEQYF. The whole variable domain, filled in from reference TRBV7-9 and TRBJ2-7, reads DTGVSQNPRHKITKRGQNVTFRCDPISEHNRLYWYRQTLGQGPEFLTYFQNEAQLEKSRLLSDRFSAERPKGSFSTLEIQRTEQGDSAMYLCASSLVGHTYEQYFGPGTRLTVT.

The rearrangement links TRBV12-5 to TRBJ2-7; D possibly corresponds to TRBD2 (6 bases). CDR1 and CDR2 from the germline V gene are LGHNT and FRNRAP. The CDR3 length is 15 residues. Trimming cost V 9 bases and J 4 bases, with 22 bases left between them. CDR3 sequence (DNA): TGTGCTAGAGACCGAGCGGAGGCGGGAATGTACGAGCAGTACTTC. It specifies CARDRAEAGMYEQYF.

The genes are TRBV19 and TRBJ2-7; either TRBD1 or TRBD2 may supply D (5 bases each). The V and J ends lost 3 bases and 1 base respectively, with 10 bases between them. This CDR3 spans 14 amino acids. CDR1 is LNHDA, CDR2 SQIVND, per germline (reference sequence). The CDR3 DNA sequence: TGTGCCAGTAGTATGGGGACCGCATCCTACGAGCAGTACTTC. Translated, it gives CASSMGTASYEQYF.

The chain couples TRBV12-3 or TRBV12-4 to TRBJ2-1; 10 bases are a match to TRBD2. The CDR3 has 16 residues. Unmatched junction bases numbered 13, after V lost 6 bases and J lost 8 bases. The CDR3 bases are TGTGCCAGCAGGCCCGGGACTAGCGCGGAAAGCGATGAGCAGTTCTTC. Protein sequence: CASRPGTSAESDEQFF.